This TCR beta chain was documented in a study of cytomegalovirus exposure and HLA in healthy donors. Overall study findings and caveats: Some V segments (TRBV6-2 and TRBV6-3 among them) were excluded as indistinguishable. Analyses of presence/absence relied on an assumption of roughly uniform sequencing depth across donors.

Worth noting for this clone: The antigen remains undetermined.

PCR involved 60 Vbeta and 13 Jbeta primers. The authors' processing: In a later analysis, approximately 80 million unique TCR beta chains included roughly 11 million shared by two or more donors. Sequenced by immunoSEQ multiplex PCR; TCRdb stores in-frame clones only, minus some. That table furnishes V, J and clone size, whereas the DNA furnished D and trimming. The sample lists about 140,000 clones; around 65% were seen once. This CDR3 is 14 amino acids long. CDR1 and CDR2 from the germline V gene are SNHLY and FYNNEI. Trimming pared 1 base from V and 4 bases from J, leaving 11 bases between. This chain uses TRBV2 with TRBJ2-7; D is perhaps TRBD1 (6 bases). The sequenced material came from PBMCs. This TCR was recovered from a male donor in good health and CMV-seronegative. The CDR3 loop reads CASSEVGRGYEQYF. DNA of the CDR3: TGTGCCAGCAGTGAAGTCGGCAGGGGATACGAGCAGTACTTC. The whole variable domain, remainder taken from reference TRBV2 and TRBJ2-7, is EPEVTQTPSHQVTQMGQEVILRCVPISNHLYFYWYRQILGQKVEFLVSFYNNEISEKSEIFDDQFSVERPDGSNFTLKIRSTKLEDSAMYFCASSEVGRGYEQYFGPGTRLTVT.